A single count supports the clone carrying this T cell receptor (beta chain). Its antigen is unidentified. The sample is drawn from a study of vaccination effects on CD4 cells after COVID-19. With the ViraFEST assay, the study expanded antigen-specific CD4+ T cells using viral peptide pools, then sequenced them. Culture proceeded for under twelve days, and CD4+ T cells were then isolated. PCR confirmed that the person was infected with SARS-CoV-2 between March and December 2020. Sequencing used immunoSEQ multiplex PCR; TCRdb keeps in-frame clones, though not all of them. The sample comprises under 25,000 clones, 74% of which are singletons, and 35% to 40% rests with the top ten. This CDR3 spans 12 amino acids. The germline V gene encodes CDR1 SQVTM and CDR2 ANQGSEA. V trimming: 6 bases; J trimming: 11 bases; junction bases outside the gene matches: 12.

The sequence was collected from a human donor who had a prior SARS-CoV-2 infection. The source material was CD4+ T cells from PBMCs cultured with a peptide pool, sampled before COVID-19 vaccination. The chain links TRBV29-1 to TRBJ1-1; 7 bases align to TRBD1. CDR3 in amino acids: CSVGGQQIGAFF. The CDR3 DNA follows: TGCAGCGTAGGGGGACAGCAAATTGGTGCTTTCTTT.